These T cell receptor beta chains were read from a single sample in a study of blood T cell repertoires in COVID-19. The assay was immunoSEQ multiplex PCR, and TCRdb's table has in-frame clones only and misses some. Of about 200,000 clones in the sample, roughly 84% are singletons; the top ten hold 18%. Source material: peripheral blood. The receptors were gathered from a man aged 50 or older with COVID-19, enrolled during active disease. The CDR3 runs from the conserved cysteine through the conserved F or W. Each record gives: V gene, J gene, D gene, CDR3 protein, CDR3 DNA. The D gene is left open where the match is weak.

V gene: TRBV6-6
J gene: TRBJ1-5
D gene: TRBD1
CDR3 protein: CASSSSGTGAHQPQHF
CDR3 DNA: TGTGCCAGCAGTTCATCCGGGACAGGGGCACATCAGCCCCAGCATTTT

V gene: TRBV28
J gene: TRBJ1-1
D gene: NA
CDR3 protein: CASRWTLNTEAFF
CDR3 DNA: TGTGCCAGCAGATGGACACTGAACACTGAAGCTTTCTTT

V gene: TRBV2
J gene: TRBJ2-7
D gene: TRBD2
CDR3 protein: CASSEVLWEGLAVYEQYF
CDR3 DNA: TGTGCCAGCAGTGAAGTCTTGTGGGAGGGACTAGCGGTCTACGAGCAGTACTTC

V gene: TRBV28
J gene: TRBJ2-7
D gene: TRBD1
CDR3 protein: CASSLFGQVAYEQYF
CDR3 DNA: TGTGCCAGCAGTTTATTCGGACAGGTGGCCTACGAGCAGTACTTC

V gene: TRBV24-1
J gene: TRBJ2-2
D gene: NA
CDR3 protein: CATSDGTVGGLFF
CDR3 DNA: TGTGCCACCAGTGATGGGACAGTCGGGGGCCTGTTTTTT

V gene: TRBV7-9
J gene: TRBJ1-5
D gene: NA
CDR3 protein: CASSPTGANQPQHF
CDR3 DNA: TGTGCCAGCAGCCCCACGGGAGCCAATCAGCCCCAGCATTTT

V gene: TRBV11-2
J gene: TRBJ2-1
D gene: NA
CDR3 protein: CASSAARGTATYNEQFF
CDR3 DNA: TGTGCCAGCAGCGCAGCACGCGGGACGGCAACCTACAATGAGCAGTTCTTC

V gene: TRBV15
J gene: TRBJ2-2
D gene: TRBD1
CDR3 protein: CATSTAGTGSGELFF
CDR3 DNA: TGTGCCACCAGCACCGCCGGGACAGGCTCCGGGGAGCTGTTTTTT

V gene: TRBV19
J gene: TRBJ2-3
D gene: NA
CDR3 protein: CASSIGQGDSTDTQYF
CDR3 DNA: TGTGCCAGTAGTATAGGTCAGGGCGATAGCACAGATACGCAGTATTTT

V gene: TRBV4-1
J gene: TRBJ2-7
D gene: TRBD2
CDR3 protein: CASSPEGTSGLAYEQYF
CDR3 DNA: TGCGCCAGCAGCCCCGAGGGGACTAGCGGGCTTGCCTACGAGCAGTACTTC

V gene: TRBV6-5
J gene: TRBJ2-1
D gene: NA
CDR3 protein: CASSPGQPRNEQFF
CDR3 DNA: TGTGCCAGCAGCCCAGGACAGCCCCGCAATGAGCAGTTCTTC

V gene: TRBV11-3
J gene: TRBJ2-1
D gene: NA
CDR3 protein: CASSLEARDYNEQFF
CDR3 DNA: TGTGCCAGCAGCTTAGAAGCTCGGGACTACAATGAGCAGTTCTTC

V gene: TRBV27
J gene: TRBJ2-3
D gene: NA
CDR3 protein: CASSSRGGTDTQYF
CDR3 DNA: TGTGCCAGCAGTTCCAGGGGTGGGACAGATACGCAGTATTTT

V gene: TRBV7-9
J gene: TRBJ2-1
D gene: NA
CDR3 protein: CASSLSGNEQFF
CDR3 DNA: TGTGCCAGCAGCTTATCGGGCAATGAGCAGTTCTTC

V gene: TRBV10-2
J gene: TRBJ2-7
D gene: NA
CDR3 protein: CASRGSGSSYEQYF
CDR3 DNA: TGCGCCAGCAGGGGTAGCGGCAGCTCCTACGAGCAGTACTTC

V gene: TRBV6-5
J gene: TRBJ1-3
D gene: NA
CDR3 protein: CASSRSSGNTIYF
CDR3 DNA: TGTGCCAGCAGTCGGAGCTCTGGAAACACCATATATTTT

V gene: TRBV4-2
J gene: TRBJ2-1
D gene: TRBD2
CDR3 protein: CASSQDVGLAGVEEQFF
CDR3 DNA: TGTGCCAGCAGCCAGGACGTCGGACTAGCGGGAGTGGAGGAGCAGTTCTTC

V gene: TRBV28
J gene: TRBJ2-7
D gene: NA
CDR3 protein: CASTEKTYEQYF
CDR3 DNA: TGTGCCAGCACCGAGAAAACTTACGAGCAGTACTTC

V gene: TRBV11-2
J gene: TRBJ2-3
D gene: TRBD2
CDR3 protein: CASSSSAGGGDTQYF
CDR3 DNA: TGTGCCAGCAGCTCGTCAGCGGGAGGGGGAGATACGCAGTATTTT

V gene: TRBV23-1
J gene: TRBJ2-7
D gene: TRBD1
CDR3 protein: CASSAPGQGDSYEQYF
CDR3 DNA: TGCGCCAGCAGTGCCCCGGGACAGGGGGACTCCTACGAGCAGTACTTC

V gene: TRBV7-2
J gene: TRBJ1-6
D gene: TRBD1
CDR3 protein: CASSSGGTGYSPLHF
CDR3 DNA: TGTGCCAGCAGCTCGGGGGGGACAGGGTATTCACCCCTCCACTTT

V gene: TRBV28
J gene: TRBJ1-1
D gene: TRBD1
CDR3 protein: CASSLQGAYTEAFF
CDR3 DNA: TGTGCCAGCAGTTTGCAGGGGGCATATACTGAAGCTTTCTTT

V gene: TRBV7-9
J gene: TRBJ2-5
D gene: TRBD2
CDR3 protein: CASSLPIAGVQETQYF
CDR3 DNA: TGTGCCAGCAGCTTACCCATTGCGGGGGTCCAAGAGACCCAGTACTTC

V gene: TRBV7-2
J gene: TRBJ2-2
D gene: NA
CDR3 protein: CASSLSRTGELFF
CDR3 DNA: TGTGCCAGCTCGCTATCGAGGACCGGGGAGCTGTTTTTT

V gene: TRBV5-1
J gene: TRBJ2-3
D gene: TRBD2
CDR3 protein: CASSLLSGGTTDTQYF
CDR3 DNA: TGCGCCAGCAGCCTACTTAGCGGGGGGACCACAGATACGCAGTATTTT

V gene: TRBV12-3/TRBV12-4
J gene: TRBJ2-3
D gene: NA
CDR3 protein: CASREWGTDTQYF
CDR3 DNA: TGTGCCAGCAGGGAGTGGGGCACAGATACGCAGTATTTT

V gene: TRBV18
J gene: TRBJ2-1
D gene: NA
CDR3 protein: CASSPRRDLFNEQFF
CDR3 DNA: TGTGCCAGCTCCCCCCGGCGGGACCTCTTCAATGAGCAGTTCTTC